The 14 T cell receptor beta chains in this list originate from one sample, sequenced in a study of blood T cell repertoires in COVID-19. Here immunoSEQ multiplex PCR was the method, and the copy in TCRdb shows in-frame clones only, minus some. The sample comprises 35,000 to 50,000 clones, roughly four fifths of which are singletons, and roughly 45% rests with the top ten. The sequencing input was peripheral blood. The receptor source for this set is a woman at least 80 years old with acute or convalescent COVID-19.

V and J are TRBV5-5 and TRBJ1-2, with a tentative D call TRBD1 (5 bases). Trimming pared 4 bases from V and 5 bases from J, leaving 12 bases between. This CDR3 spans 13 amino acids. From germline, CDR1 is SGHKS and CDR2 YYEKEE (reference sequence). The CDR3 loop is CASSGDSPYGYTF. CDR3 bases: TGTGCCAGCAGCGGGGACTCCCCGTATGGCTACACCTTC.

This clone was recorded once. The gene calls are TRBV6-5 and TRBJ1-2; 7 bases line up with TRBD1. With V trimmed by 0 bases and J by 8 bases, 12 bases remained unmatched. Germline assignment: CDR1 MNHEY and CDR2 SVGAGI. This CDR3 has 16 residues. In DNA, the CDR3 is TGTGCCAGCAGTTACTCGACAGGGCTGTCGTCTAGGGGCTACACCTTC. It translates to CASSYSTGLSSRGYTF.

The V and J genes are TRBV7-9 and TRBJ1-2; the match to TRBD1 covers 11 bases. The germline gives CDR1 SEHNR, CDR2 FQNEAQ (reference sequence). J lost 8 bases, V lost 5 bases, and 4 bases had no gene match. CDR3 length: 13 residues. This CDR3 reads CASSLGQGEGYTF. In nucleotides, the CDR3 is TGTGCCAGCAGCCTGGGACAGGGGGAAGGCTACACCTTC.

This sequence joins TRBV2 and TRBJ1-2, with 9 bases lining up with TRBD1. V was pared by 6 bases and J by 4 bases, with 3 bases of the junction left unmatched. CDR1 SNHLY and CDR2 FYNNEI come from the germline V gene. There are 13 residues in the CDR3. DNA of the CDR3: TGTGCCAGCAGCCCGGGACAGGGCTATGGCTACACCTTC. This sequence encodes CASSPGQGYGYTF.

This clone was recorded once. V usage is TRBV19 and J usage is TRBJ1-5; 7 bases map to TRBD1. In germline, CDR1 is LNHDA, CDR2 SQIVND (reference sequence). This CDR3 region has 15 residues. V shed 1 base and J 3 bases; nucleotides not matched to a gene: 3. The CDR3 region is CASSIADRDNQPQHF. The CDR3 DNA reads as TGTGCCAGTAGTATAGCAGACAGGGACAATCAGCCCCAGCATTTT.

For the CDR3, the DNA is TGTGCCAGTAGTAGGGGGACACGTAACTATGGCTACACCTTC. Protein product: CASSRGTRNYGYTF. V is TRBV19 and J is TRBJ1-2; D may be TRBD1 (6 bases). Germline assignment: CDR1 LNHDA and CDR2 SQIVND (reference sequence). The CDR3 is 14 amino acids. V lost 4 bases, J lost 1 base, and 10 bases lay in between.

The V call is TRBV6-6, the J call TRBJ1-1, with D unresolved. The CDR3 spans 13 residues. With 6 bases removed from V and 2 bases from J, the gap between germline ends came to 10 bases. Germline CDR1 MNHNY, CDR2 SVGAGI (reference sequence). The CDR3 DNA reads as TGTGCCAGCAGCGATACAGCTAACACTGAAGCTTTCTTT. Translation gives CASSDTANTEAFF.

The rearrangement links TRBV7-8 to TRBJ2-1; 10 nucleotides match TRBD2. The trim removed 3 bases at V and 0 bases at J, leaving 8 bases unmatched. Germline values: CDR1 SGHVS, CDR2 FQNEAQ. The CDR3 length is 18 residues. The CDR3 coding sequence is TGTGCCAGCAGCTTGTCAAGCGGGGGGGAACACTCCTACAATGAGCAGTTCTTC. Its protein product is CASSLSSGGEHSYNEQFF.

The CDR3 spells CASSWTSGGYNEQFF. CDR3 DNA: TGTGCCAGCAGCTGGACTAGCGGGGGCTACAATGAGCAGTTCTTC. The V call is TRBV7-9, the J call TRBJ2-1, with TRBD2 matching 13 bases. Germline CDR1 reads SEHNR; CDR2 reads FQNEAQ (reference sequence). This CDR3 has 15 residues. V lost 4 bases and J lost 3; bases outside the gene matches: 0.

Turning to this clone: The identical CDR3 is also encoded by other nucleotide sequences in the sample. V is TRBV5-1 and J is TRBJ2-5; perhaps TRBD1 as D (6 bases). Per the germline V gene, CDR1 is SGHRS and CDR2 is YFSETQ. The CDR3 loop spans 13 amino acids. V shed 4 bases and J shed 1 base, with 8 bases lying between them. This CDR3 reads CASSLDSQETQYF. The CDR3 nucleotides read TGCGCCAGCAGCCTGGACAGCCAAGAGACCCAGTACTTC.

This clone appeared a single time. The V and J genes are TRBV4-3 and TRBJ2-3, with a weak D call TRBD2 (5 bases). The CDR3 totals 13 residues. Germline assignment: CDR1 LGHNA and CDR2 YSLEER. V lost 8 bases to trimming and J lost 6 bases, with 15 bases between them. The CDR3 reads CASAKGERDTQYF. DNA of the CDR3: TGCGCCAGCGCAAAGGGAGAAAGGGATACGCAGTATTTT.

CDR3: CASSPRTGYSNQPQHF. CDR3 bases: TGTGCCAGCAGCCCTAGGACAGGCTATAGCAATCAGCCCCAGCATTTT. This chain links TRBV7-8 with TRBJ1-5; 7 bases match TRBD1. V dropped 5 bases and J dropped 0; count of bases not matched to a gene: 7. This CDR3 has 16 amino acids. Germline V gene data show CDR1 as SGHVS and CDR2 as FQNEAQ.

V gene TRBV27 combines with J gene TRBJ1-5; 7 bases align to TRBD1. The CDR3 extends over 15 amino acids. V lost 5 bases to trimming and J lost 1 base; unmatched junction nucleotides: 5. Germline CDR1 reads MNHEY; CDR2 reads SMNVEV (reference sequence). The CDR3, as DNA: TGTGCCAGCAGTCGACAGGGTCTAAGCAATCAGCCCCAGCATTTT. It specifies CASSRQGLSNQPQHF.

This clone was counted a single time. The chain joins TRBV5-6 to TRBJ2-1, with 9 bases lining up with TRBD2. Germline trimming cut 3 bases from V and 2 bases from J; bases unmatched to any gene: 12. From germline, CDR1 is SGHDT and CDR2 YYEEEE. This CDR3 is built from 18 residues. CDR3 region: CASSSLGSGGPTYNEQFF. Here the CDR3 DNA reads TGTGCCAGCAGCTCCCTGGGTAGCGGGGGCCCCACCTACAATGAGCAGTTCTTC.